Only a few counts were recorded for the clone carrying this T cell receptor (beta chain). Its target is unknown. These data are taken from a study of regulatory T cells in long-lasting Graves disease. Overall study: Positivity for TSH receptor antibodies plus over 5 years of antithyroid drugs meant persistent Graves' disease.

General study points: With persistent disease, TRBV28, TRBJ1-2 and TRBJ2-5 were the favored segments.

Germline V lookup: CDR1 SQVTM, CDR2 ANQGSEA. This CDR3 has 17 amino acids. The V and J ends lost 3 bases and 4 bases, in that order; junction bases with no gene match: 14. Time point noted: persistent/refractory GD, antithyroid drugs over 5 years with positive TRAb. The authors made the TCR library using RNA they extracted from PBMCs. As collected, the peripheral blood samples measured around 9 milliliters each and went into EDTA tubes. Assembly of TCR beta libraries relied on iRepertoire HTBI primers together with Arm-PCR of CDR3 regions. TCRdb fed the multiplex PCR reads into MiXCR, producing one record per CDR3 protein. This sample yields 450,000 or so distinct CDR3 sequences, of which about 20% are seen a single time; less than 15% belongs to the top ten.

The rearrangement joins TRBV29-1 to TRBJ2-7; the match to TRBD2 covers 11 bases. This sample comprised peripheral blood mononuclear cells (PBMCs), obtained when the disease was refractory, from a patient treated with antithyroid drugs. The TCR originated in a female donor with Graves disease. CDR3 region: CSVEIAGGPRAGYEQYF. The CDR3 DNA reads as TGCAGCGTTGAGATAGCGGGAGGGCCGAGAGCGGGATACGAGCAGTACTTC.